This TCR beta chain was sequenced in a study of T cells in Graves' hyperthyroidism and ophthalmopathy. Study results and caveats: Ophthalmopathy stood apart from stable hyperthyroidism in a 13 V-J model.

TCR beta CDR3 regions were amplified from RNA transcripts. First-round RT-PCR targeting the TCR CDR3 was performed with the HTBI primer set. TCRdb ran MiXCR on the multiplex PCR reads and lists one entry per CDR3 protein. The data contain some 690,000 distinct CDR3 sequences, about 18% of them singletons. A lack of ophthalmopathy progression within 18 months defined stable Graves' hyperthyroidism. Patients aged 18 to 65 had newly diagnosed hyperthyroidism of under 2 months' duration. Patients with uncontrolled infections, other autoimmune diseases, pregnancy or lactation were excluded. This clonotype was counted ten times or more. Its antigen is not identified. The sequence came from a middle-aged man with Graves' hyperthyroidism. Specimen: blood.

The CDR3 spells CASSLAKDSAAMETQYF. As DNA, the CDR3 is TGTGCCAGCAGCTTAGCGAAAGACAGCGCCGCCATGGAGACCCAGTACTTC. This chain connects TRBV7-9 to TRBJ2-5, with D possibly TRBD1 on 5 matching bases. The CDR3 spans 17 residues. V was shortened by 0 bases and J by 5 bases, with 19 bases between the two germline ends. Per the germline V gene, CDR1 is SEHNR and CDR2 is FQNEAQ (reference sequence).